A selection of T cell receptor beta chains follows, all from one sample in a study of radiation and T cells in renal cell carcinoma. Libraries were prepared by immunoSEQ multiplex PCR; TCRdb keeps only in-frame clonotypes and omits some of them. Of more than 65,000 clones listed, roughly 85% are singletons. This specimen was blood, taken from a patient whose treatment included radiotherapy and nephrectomy. The receptors were gathered from a woman aged 45-65 years with renal cell carcinoma. CDR3s include the opening cysteine and the closing phenylalanine or tryptophan. The D gene is left open where the match is weak. Part of the rows lack a size; the others show once, few, many or a class for expanded clones.

d_call: TRBD2
v_call: TRBV7-2
j_call: TRBJ2-7
clone_size: .
cdr3_nt: TGTGCCAGCAGTCCCTCACTAGCGGGAACCTCCTACGAGCAGTACTTC
cdr3_aa: CASSPSLAGTSYEQYF

d_call: .
v_call: TRBV5-1
j_call: TRBJ1-6
clone_size: .
cdr3_nt: TGCGCCAGCAGCTTAGCGACAGACCGGGGTTCACCCCTCCACTTT
cdr3_aa: CASSLATDRGSPLHF

d_call: .
v_call: TRBV5-5
j_call: TRBJ1-5
clone_size: .
cdr3_nt: TGTGCCAGCAGCCTAACGTCTTTGGACGGACTCAATCAGCCCCAGCATTTT
cdr3_aa: CASSLTSLDGLNQPQHF

d_call: .
v_call: TRBV6-5
j_call: TRBJ1-4
clone_size: .
cdr3_nt: TGTGCCAGCAGTTACTCGACTATACGAGGTGAAAAACTGTTTTTT
cdr3_aa: CASSYSTIRGEKLFF

d_call: .
v_call: TRBV19
j_call: TRBJ2-7
clone_size: .
cdr3_nt: TGTGCCCCTATGGACGGTCCAAGCAGCTCCTACGAGCAGTACTTC
cdr3_aa: CAPMDGPSSSYEQYF

d_call: .
v_call: TRBV9
j_call: TRBJ1-2
clone_size: .
cdr3_nt: TGTGCCAGTACCAGGGGAAATAACTATGGCTACACCTTC
cdr3_aa: CASTRGNNYGYTF

d_call: .
v_call: TRBV5-5
j_call: TRBJ2-1
clone_size: .
cdr3_nt: TGTGCCAGCAGCCGGGCAGGGTATCTCGATGAGCAGTTCTTC
cdr3_aa: CASSRAGYLDEQFF

d_call: .
v_call: TRBV29-1
j_call: TRBJ1-2
clone_size: .
cdr3_nt: TGCAGCACTCCCGTGGGGCCCCTTGGAGCTAACTATGGCTACACCTTC
cdr3_aa: CSTPVGPLGANYGYTF

d_call: .
v_call: TRBV27
j_call: TRBJ2-1
clone_size: .
cdr3_nt: TGTGCCAGCAGTAGATTCTCGGGTGAGCAGTTCTTC
cdr3_aa: CASSRFSGEQFF

d_call: .
v_call: TRBV13
j_call: TRBJ1-2
clone_size: medium-sized
cdr3_nt: TGTGCCAGCAGCTCCGGGCCGCATGGCTACACCTTC
cdr3_aa: CASSSGPHGYTF

d_call: TRBD2
v_call: TRBV28
j_call: TRBJ2-2
clone_size: once
cdr3_nt: TGTGCCAGCAGTCCTATAGCGGGGGTGAACACCGGGGAGCTGTTTTTT
cdr3_aa: CASSPIAGVNTGELFF

d_call: .
v_call: TRBV11-3
j_call: TRBJ2-7
clone_size: once
cdr3_nt: TGTGCCAGCAGCTCAGTAGGAGGGGGAGAAGGCGAGCAGTACTTC
cdr3_aa: CASSSVGGGEGEQYF

d_call: .
v_call: TRBV28
j_call: TRBJ2-7
clone_size: .
cdr3_nt: TGTGCCAGCAGCCCAATGGCGGCGAGTATCTACGAGCAGTACTTC
cdr3_aa: CASSPMAASIYEQYF

d_call: .
v_call: TRBV15
j_call: TRBJ2-3
clone_size: .
cdr3_nt: TGTGCCACCAGGGGAATGGCGTCGGGTCCAGATACGCAGTATTTT
cdr3_aa: CATRGMASGPDTQYF

d_call: .
v_call: TRBV7-2
j_call: TRBJ1-2
clone_size: once
cdr3_nt: TGTGCCAGCAGCAGCGGGTTTAACATACCTGGCTACACCTTC
cdr3_aa: CASSSGFNIPGYTF

d_call: TRBD2
v_call: TRBV4-1
j_call: TRBJ2-7
clone_size: .
cdr3_nt: TGCGCCAGCAGCCAGACTAGCGGGATCGCCTACGAGCAGTACTTC
cdr3_aa: CASSQTSGIAYEQYF

d_call: TRBD2
v_call: TRBV18
j_call: TRBJ2-3
clone_size: .
cdr3_nt: TGTGCCAGCTCACCAGCACTAGCGGCTAGCACAGATACGCAGTATTTT
cdr3_aa: CASSPALAASTDTQYF

d_call: .
v_call: TRBV4-3
j_call: TRBJ1-1
clone_size: .
cdr3_nt: TGCGCCAGCAGCCAGGACACCCAGGCGGGAGAAGCTTTCTTT
cdr3_aa: CASSQDTQAGEAFF

d_call: .
v_call: TRBV6-6
j_call: TRBJ1-1
clone_size: .
cdr3_nt: TGTGCCAGCAGTTACTCTAGGACTGAAGCTTTCTTT
cdr3_aa: CASSYSRTEAFF

d_call: .
v_call: TRBV19
j_call: TRBJ1-1
clone_size: few
cdr3_nt: TGTGCCAGTAGTACGACAGTGAACACTGAAGCTTTCTTT
cdr3_aa: CASSTTVNTEAFF

d_call: .
v_call: TRBV28
j_call: TRBJ2-5
clone_size: .
cdr3_nt: TGTGCCAGCAGTTTAGCAGGTAGAGAGACCCAGTACTTC
cdr3_aa: CASSLAGRETQYF

d_call: .
v_call: TRBV5-6
j_call: TRBJ2-7
clone_size: .
cdr3_nt: TGTGCCAGCAGCCCGGGGGAGTACGAGCAGTACTTC
cdr3_aa: CASSPGEYEQYF

d_call: .
v_call: TRBV9
j_call: TRBJ2-3
clone_size: .
cdr3_nt: TGTGCCAGCAGCCACACCTTGACAGCCGCCCGCACAGATACGCAGTATTTT
cdr3_aa: CASSHTLTAARTDTQYF

d_call: .
v_call: TRBV7-2
j_call: TRBJ2-1
clone_size: .
cdr3_nt: TGTGCCAGCAGCTTAGGGGACTTTTACAATGAGCAGTTCTTC
cdr3_aa: CASSLGDFYNEQFF

d_call: .
v_call: TRBV7-9
j_call: TRBJ1-3
clone_size: .
cdr3_nt: TGTGCCAGCAGCTTGAAAGCAGGGGTGCGTGGAAACACCATATATTTT
cdr3_aa: CASSLKAGVRGNTIYF

d_call: .
v_call: TRBV4-3
j_call: TRBJ1-3
clone_size: once
cdr3_nt: TGCGCCAGCAGCCAGATAGGGACTGCTGGAAACACCATATATTTT
cdr3_aa: CASSQIGTAGNTIYF

d_call: TRBD1
v_call: TRBV28
j_call: TRBJ1-1
clone_size: .
cdr3_nt: TGTGCCAGCAGTCCTAGGACAGGGGGTAACACTGAAGCTTTCTTT
cdr3_aa: CASSPRTGGNTEAFF

d_call: .
v_call: TRBV7-9
j_call: TRBJ1-1
clone_size: .
cdr3_nt: TGTGCCAGCAGCCTCAGCGGCGAAAACACTGAAGCTTTCTTT
cdr3_aa: CASSLSGENTEAFF

d_call: .
v_call: TRBV7-2
j_call: TRBJ2-3
clone_size: .
cdr3_nt: TGTGCCAGCAGCTCTCGGTCGGGAGTAGGCACAGATACGCAGTATTTT
cdr3_aa: CASSSRSGVGTDTQYF

d_call: .
v_call: TRBV12-5
j_call: TRBJ2-3
clone_size: .
cdr3_nt: TGTGCTAGTGGTTCTCAAGATACGCAGTATTTT
cdr3_aa: CASGSQDTQYF

d_call: .
v_call: TRBV4-2
j_call: TRBJ1-5
clone_size: few
cdr3_nt: TGTGCCAGCAGCCAAGATTGGGGAAATCAGCCCCAGCATTTT
cdr3_aa: CASSQDWGNQPQHF

d_call: TRBD1
v_call: TRBV7-6
j_call: TRBJ1-4
clone_size: .
cdr3_nt: TGTGCCAGCAGCCAGGGACAGGGAGGAACTAATGAAAAACTGTTTTTT
cdr3_aa: CASSQGQGGTNEKLFF

d_call: TRBD2
v_call: TRBV5-4
j_call: TRBJ2-1
clone_size: .
cdr3_nt: TGTGCCAGCAGCTTGGCTAGCGGGAGGTTGGACAATGAGCAGTTCTTC
cdr3_aa: CASSLASGRLDNEQFF

d_call: .
v_call: TRBV10-3
j_call: TRBJ1-4
clone_size: .
cdr3_nt: TGTGCCATCAGTGAAATGGAAGGGAGGAATGAAAAACTGTTTTTT
cdr3_aa: CAISEMEGRNEKLFF

d_call: TRBD1
v_call: TRBV7-9
j_call: TRBJ2-7
clone_size: .
cdr3_nt: TGTGCCAGCAGACAGGGGGCAGAGGAATACGAGCAGTACTTC
cdr3_aa: CASRQGAEEYEQYF

d_call: .
v_call: TRBV11-3
j_call: TRBJ2-7
clone_size: .
cdr3_nt: TGTGCCAGCAGCTTACGGGACGGGACCGACGAGCAGTACTTC
cdr3_aa: CASSLRDGTDEQYF

d_call: .
v_call: TRBV2
j_call: TRBJ1-1
clone_size: few
cdr3_nt: TGTGCCAGCAGTGATCTAAGGGGTGGGGAAGCTTTCTTT
cdr3_aa: CASSDLRGGEAFF

d_call: .
v_call: TRBV19
j_call: TRBJ2-3
clone_size: .
cdr3_nt: TGTGCCAGTACAGGACGGGCAGATACGCAGTATTTT
cdr3_aa: CASTGRADTQYF

d_call: .
v_call: TRBV5-4
j_call: TRBJ1-3
clone_size: .
cdr3_nt: TGTGCCAGCAGCTTCGTCGGCTCTGGAAACACCATATATTTT
cdr3_aa: CASSFVGSGNTIYF

d_call: .
v_call: TRBV7-9
j_call: TRBJ2-7
clone_size: .
cdr3_nt: TGTGCCAGCAGCTTTCAGGTGGGCTACGAGCAGTACTTC
cdr3_aa: CASSFQVGYEQYF

d_call: TRBD2
v_call: TRBV7-3
j_call: TRBJ2-5
clone_size: .
cdr3_nt: TGTGCCAGCAGCTTAAAGCGGGACCCGAGGGAGACCCAGTACTTC
cdr3_aa: CASSLKRDPRETQYF

d_call: TRBD2
v_call: TRBV6-4
j_call: TRBJ2-1
clone_size: .
cdr3_nt: TGTGCCAGCAGTGACTCGTTTACTAGCGGCTCCAATGAGCAGTTCTTC
cdr3_aa: CASSDSFTSGSNEQFF

d_call: .
v_call: TRBV5-6
j_call: TRBJ1-6
clone_size: .
cdr3_nt: TGTGCCAGCAGCTTCGACCGGTCGTTAGCACCCCTCCACTTT
cdr3_aa: CASSFDRSLAPLHF

d_call: TRBD1
v_call: TRBV28
j_call: TRBJ1-5
clone_size: .
cdr3_nt: TGTGCCAGCGACAGGGCGAGCAATCAGCCCCAGCATTTT
cdr3_aa: CASDRASNQPQHF